This note documents a single T cell receptor beta chain sequence. Its antigen is not known. This sample was taken from a study of T cell repertoires and HLA-DP antigens. Study in general: DNA input averaged around 200 ng in sorted CD137+CD4+ and around 1.2 ug in pre-culture CD4+. Study-level points and caveats: Sorted CD137+ clonality was roughly 0.4 for both alloantigens, versus approximately 0.04 pre-culture. Total CD4+ responders were stimulated by HeLa antigen-presenting cells.

In germline, CDR1 is ENHRY, CDR2 SYGVKD. The CDR3 covers 15 residues. The J segment lost 0 bases and the V segment lost 2 bases, leaving 2 bases of the junction unmatched. Untouched CD4+ T cells were bead-isolated from PBMC at around 98% purity. Clones were read by immunoSEQ multiplex PCR, and TCRdb kept only the in-frame ones, dropping some. This sample has 65,000 to 90,000 clones, with around 80% found just once. The rearrangement links TRBV10-3 to TRBJ2-3; 7 bases match TRBD1. Sequencing was carried out using CD4+ T cells from PBMCs. This clonotype was obtained from a man aged 55 to 70 in good health and CMV-seronegative. CDR3 region: CAISETGESTDTQYF. The CDR3 DNA reads as TGTGCCATCAGTGAGACAGGGGAAAGCACAGATACGCAGTATTTT.